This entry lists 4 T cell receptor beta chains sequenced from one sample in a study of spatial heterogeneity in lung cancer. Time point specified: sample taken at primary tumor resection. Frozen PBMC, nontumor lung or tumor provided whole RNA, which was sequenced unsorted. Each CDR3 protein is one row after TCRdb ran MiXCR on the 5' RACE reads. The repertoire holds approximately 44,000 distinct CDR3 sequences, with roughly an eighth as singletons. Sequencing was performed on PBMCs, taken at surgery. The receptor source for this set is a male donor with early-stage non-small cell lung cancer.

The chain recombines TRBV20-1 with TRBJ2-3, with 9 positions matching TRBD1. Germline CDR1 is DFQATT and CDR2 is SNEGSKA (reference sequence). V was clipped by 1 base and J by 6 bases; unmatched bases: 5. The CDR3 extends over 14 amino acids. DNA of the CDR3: TGCAGTGCTAGAGGGGGACAGGGAGGGGATACGCAGTATTTT. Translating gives CSARGGQGGDTQYF.

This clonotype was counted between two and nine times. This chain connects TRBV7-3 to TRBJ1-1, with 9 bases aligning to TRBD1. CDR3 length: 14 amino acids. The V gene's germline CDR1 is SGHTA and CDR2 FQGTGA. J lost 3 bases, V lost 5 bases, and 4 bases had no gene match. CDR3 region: CASSTTGGHTEAFF. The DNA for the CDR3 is TGTGCCAGCAGCACCACAGGGGGCCACACTGAAGCTTTCTTT. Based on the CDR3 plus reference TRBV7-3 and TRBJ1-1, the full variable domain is GAGVSQTPSNKVTEKGKYVELRCDPISGHTALYWYRQSLGQGPEFLIYFQGTGAADDSGLPNDRFFAVRPEGSVSTLKIQRTERGDSAVYLCASSTTGGHTEAFFGQGTRLTVV.

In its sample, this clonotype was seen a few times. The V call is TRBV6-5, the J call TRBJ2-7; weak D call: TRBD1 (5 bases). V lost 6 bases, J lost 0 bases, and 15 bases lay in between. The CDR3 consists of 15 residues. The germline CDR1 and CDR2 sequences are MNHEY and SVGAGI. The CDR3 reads CASSPDSSISYEQYF. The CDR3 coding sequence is TGTGCCAGCAGCCCCGACAGCAGTATCTCCTACGAGCAGTACTTC.

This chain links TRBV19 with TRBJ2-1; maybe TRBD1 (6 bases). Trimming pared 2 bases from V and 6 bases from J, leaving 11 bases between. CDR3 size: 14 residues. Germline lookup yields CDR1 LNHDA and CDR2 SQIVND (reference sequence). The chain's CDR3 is CASSIRGMGNEQFF. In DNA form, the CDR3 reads TGTGCCAGTAGTATAAGGGGGATGGGCAATGAGCAGTTCTTC.